The 13 T cell receptor beta chains below were found in one sample sequenced in a study of OX40 agonist ivuxolimab in advanced cancers. To prepare the library, the immunoSEQ multiplex PCR assay was applied. In TCRdb, the immuneACCESS table is reduced to in-frame sequences with V and J assigned. These tables do not hold every clone; where another copy was compared, an unresolved V gene accounts for under half, and the others remain unexplained. For this sample there are 90,000 to 95,000 clones; around 87% appear just once. The ten biggest clones cover about 4.7% of the sample. The sample consisted of CD4+ or CD8+ T cells sorted from blood, taken in a trial of the OX40 agonist ivuxolimab. These receptors all come from an adult with an advanced solid tumor such as melanoma, head and neck, liver or kidney cancer.

This clone was recorded once. The gene calls are TRBV19 and TRBJ2-5, with D perhaps TRBD2 (8 bases). Germline loops: CDR1 LNHDA, CDR2 SQIVND (reference sequence). The CDR3 totals 15 residues. V lost 2 bases to trimming and J lost 5 bases, with 15 bases between them. The CDR3 is CASSIWTSRGETQYF. In DNA form, the CDR3 reads TGTGCCAGTAGTATATGGACTAGCAGGGGGGAGACCCAGTACTTC.

This chain joins TRBV5-1 and TRBJ2-3; D might be TRBD1 (5 bases). The germline V gene encodes CDR1 SGHRS and CDR2 YFSETQ. There are 12 residues in the CDR3. V was shortened by 0 bases and J by 7 bases, with 6 bases between the two germline ends. The CDR3 region has the DNA TGCGCCAGCAGCTTGGAGGGGTATACGCAGTATTTT. Protein sequence: CASSLEGYTQYF.

This sequence joins TRBV19 and TRBJ1-1; TRBD1 agrees at 8 bases. CDR1 and CDR2 from the germline V gene are LNHDA and SQIVND (reference sequence). The trim removed 2 bases at V and 5 bases at J, leaving 7 bases unmatched. The CDR3 sequence is 15 residues long. The CDR3 loop reads CASSISRQGRTEAFF. CDR3 bases: TGTGCCAGTAGTATATCCCGACAGGGGAGGACTGAAGCTTTCTTT.

This chain connects TRBV10-2 to TRBJ1-5; 8 nucleotides align to TRBD1. The CDR3 totals 15 residues. After removal of 8 bases from V and 6 bases from J, the junction contained 12 bases not matched to a gene. CDR1 and CDR2 from the germline V gene are WSHSY and SAAADI. CDR3 amino acids: CASGTKTGEVQPQHF. The CDR3 nucleotides read TGCGCCAGCGGTACTAAGACAGGGGAGGTTCAGCCCCAGCATTTT.

The J gene is TRBJ1-3, the V gene TRBV5-1, with 7 nucleotides matching TRBD1. The CDR3 loop spans 16 amino acids. CDR1 is SGHRS, CDR2 YFSETQ, per germline. The V gene end was trimmed by 4 bases and the J gene end by 2 bases; junction bases not matched to a gene: 9. CDR3 sequence reads: CASSQNGQGAGNTIYF. In nucleotides, the CDR3 is TGCGCCAGCAGCCAAAACGGGCAGGGGGCTGGAAACACCATATATTTT.

This sequence joins TRBV6-5 and TRBJ2-4, with D hard to call. Germline V CDR1 and CDR2: MNHEY, SVGAGI. The CDR3 extends over 15 amino acids. Trimming cost V 5 bases and J 2 bases, with 13 bases left between them. CDR3 in DNA: TGTGCCAGCAGTCAGCGAGAAGGGACCAAAAACATTCAGTACTTC. As protein: CASSQREGTKNIQYF.

V gene TRBV6-1 combines with J gene TRBJ2-7, with 7 bases fitting TRBD2. The germline V gene encodes CDR1 MNHNS and CDR2 SASEGT. The V segment lost 5 bases and the J segment 3 bases; nucleotides outside the gene matches: 10. This CDR3 spans 15 amino acids. The CDR3: CASSFDSGGGYEQYV. CDR3 DNA sequence: TGTGCCAGCAGTTTTGATAGCGGCGGGGGCTACGAGCAGTACGTC.

The sample holds one count of this clone. The chain links TRBV7-2 to TRBJ1-2; D is possibly TRBD1 (6 bases). The V end was cut by 1 base, the J end by 7 bases, with 13 bases between. Germline V gives CDR1 SGHTA, CDR2 FQGNSA. The CDR3 runs 14 residues. In DNA form, the CDR3 reads TGTGCCAGCAGCTTAGTTGACCGGGACATTGGCTACACCTTC. It is translated as CASSLVDRDIGYTF.

CDR3 amino acids: CASSQVSHAGGYTF. The CDR3 DNA reads as TGCGCCAGCAGCCAAGTCAGCCACGCGGGAGGCTACACCTTC. The rearrangement joins TRBV4-1 to TRBJ1-2; D unclear. Germline assignment: CDR1 MGHRA and CDR2 YSYEKL. This CDR3 comprises 14 residues. Trimming stripped 1 base from V and 8 bases from J, with 14 bases between.

The chain is built from TRBV9 and TRBJ2-7; D not resolved. Per the germline V gene, CDR1 is SGDLS and CDR2 is YYNGEE. The CDR3 sequence is 15 residues long. Trimming took 2 bases from V and 4 from J, leaving 16 bases between them. This CDR3 reads CASSVSVSPFYEQYV. DNA for the CDR3: TGTGCCAGCAGCGTCTCGGTGAGTCCTTTTTACGAGCAGTACGTC.

This clone occurred once. V gene TRBV11-2 combines with J gene TRBJ2-3, with TRBD1 matching 8 bases. The germline V gene has CDR1 SGHAT and CDR2 FQNNGV. V lost 5 bases to trimming and J lost 0 bases; unmatched junction nucleotides: 7. This CDR3 comprises 16 residues. CDR3 coding DNA: TGTGCCAGCAGCAGACAGGGGACGACTAGCACAGATACGCAGTATTTT. Its translation is CASSRQGTTSTDTQYF.

V is TRBV20-1 and J is TRBJ2-2; no reliable D call. The CDR3 is 11 amino acids. V lost 4 bases to trimming and J lost 6 bases, with 6 bases between them. Germline V gene data show CDR1 as DFQATT and CDR2 as SNEGSKA (reference sequence). CDR3 bases: TGCAGTGCTACGAGAGCCGGGGAGCTGTTTTTT. This encodes CSATRAGELFF.

The rearrangement links TRBV18 to TRBJ2-3; D remains unclear. The ends were cut back, 1 base at V and 10 bases at J, with 12 bases in the middle. The CDR3 runs 13 residues. Germline V gene data show CDR1 as KGHSH and CDR2 as LQKENI. CDR3 DNA sequence: TGTGCCAGCTCACCACAGAAGATGATGGCGCAGTATTTT. It encodes CASSPQKMMAQYF.